These T cell receptor beta chains were read from a single sample in a study of spatial heterogeneity in lung cancer. In TCRdb, the 5' RACE reads were re-called with MiXCR into one record per CDR3 protein. The sample shows around 100,000 distinct CDR3 sequences, about a tenth of them seen only once. Source: PBMCs, taken at follow-up. All receptors come from a female donor with early-stage non-small cell lung cancer. Each CDR3 is given with its conserved first and last residue. The D gene is left open where the match is weak. Clone size is stated in some rows and not others, as once, few, many or a class when expanded.

size: few; V: TRBV3-1; J: TRBJ2-7; D: .; DNA: TGTGCCAGCAGCCAAGTTCTGAACGAGCAGTACTTC; CDR3: CASSQVLNEQYF
size: few; V: TRBV18; J: TRBJ2-5; D: .; DNA: TGTGCCAGCTCACCACCCGGAACCTCCGAGACCCAGTACTTC; CDR3: CASSPPGTSETQYF
size: many; V: TRBV28; J: TRBJ1-1; D: .; DNA: TGTGCCAGCAGCCCCGGACAGAACACTGAAGCTTTCTTT; CDR3: CASSPGQNTEAFF
size: few; V: TRBV18; J: TRBJ1-1; D: .; DNA: TGTGCCAGCTCGACAGAAACCATGAACACTGAAGCTTTCTTT; CDR3: CASSTETMNTEAFF
size: .; V: TRBV19; J: TRBJ2-3; D: .; DNA: TGTGCCAGTAGTATTGGTGCGGCGGGGACAGATACGCAGTATTTT; CDR3: CASSIGAAGTDTQYF
size: many; V: TRBV5-1; J: TRBJ2-7; D: TRBD2; DNA: TGCGCCAGCAGCTCGACTAGCGGGTCCTACGAGCAGTACTTC; CDR3: CASSSTSGSYEQYF
size: .; V: TRBV12-3/TRBV12-4; J: TRBJ2-7; D: .; DNA: TGTGCCAGCAGCCGTCTTCGTGGGTACGAGCAGTACTTC; CDR3: CASSRLRGYEQYF
size: few; V: TRBV12-3/TRBV12-4; J: TRBJ1-5; D: .; DNA: TGTGCCAGCACTAACCAGAGGGGGGGTCAGCCCCAGCATTTT; CDR3: CASTNQRGGQPQHF
size: many; V: TRBV10-3; J: TRBJ2-3; D: .; DNA: TGTGCCATCAGTGAGTCGACAGGCACAGATACGCAGTATTTT; CDR3: CAISESTGTDTQYF
size: .; V: TRBV7-2; J: TRBJ2-1; D: .; DNA: TGTGCCAGCAGCTTAAAATTTTCCTACAATGAGCAGTTCTTC; CDR3: CASSLKFSYNEQFF
size: few; V: TRBV11-3; J: TRBJ2-2; D: TRBD1; DNA: TGTGCCAGCAGCTCCAACAGGGGGCGAACCACCGGGGAGCTGTTTTTT; CDR3: CASSSNRGRTTGELFF
size: .; V: TRBV20-1; J: TRBJ2-4; D: .; DNA: TGCAGTGCTACCCAAGGGGGGACACTAACAGGAGTGGGCAACATTCAGTACTTC; CDR3: CSATQGGTLTGVGNIQYF
size: few; V: TRBV18; J: TRBJ1-3; D: .; DNA: TGTGCCAGCTCACCTCTGGACAGCGTCGCTGGAAACACCATATATTTT; CDR3: CASSPLDSVAGNTIYF
size: .; V: TRBV5-6; J: TRBJ1-5; D: .; DNA: TGTGCCAGCAGCTTGTGGACCCAGCCCCAGCATTTT; CDR3: CASSLWTQPQHF
size: many; V: TRBV6-5; J: TRBJ2-1; D: TRBD2; DNA: TGTGCCAGCAGTCAGACTAGCGGCATATACAATGAGCAGTTCTTC; CDR3: CASSQTSGIYNEQFF
size: many; V: TRBV10-3; J: TRBJ2-5; D: .; DNA: TGTGCCATCAGTGAGTCGGGGGTGCAGATTTCCAGGGAGACCCAGTACTTC; CDR3: CAISESGVQISRETQYF
size: .; V: TRBV11-2; J: TRBJ2-3; D: .; DNA: TGTGCCAGCAGCTTCGACAGGCTTAAGTATTTT; CDR3: CASSFDRLKYF
size: .; V: TRBV7-2; J: TRBJ2-7; D: TRBD1; DNA: TGTGCCAGCAGCGCCGGGACAGGGTTACGCGAGCAGTACTTC; CDR3: CASSAGTGLREQYF
size: few; V: TRBV6-6; J: TRBJ2-6; D: .; DNA: TGTGCCAGCAGTTCTACAGGGAAGGGCTCTGGGGCCAACGTCCTGACTTTC; CDR3: CASSSTGKGSGANVLTF
size: .; V: TRBV2; J: TRBJ1-6; D: TRBD1; DNA: TGTGCCAGCAGGGATGGACAGGGATCCGATAATTCACCCCTCCACTTT; CDR3: CASRDGQGSDNSPLHF
size: .; V: TRBV5-1; J: TRBJ2-1; D: .; DNA: TGCGCCAGCAGCTTGGTTGCGGGCGCGTTCAATGAGCAGTTCTTC; CDR3: CASSLVAGAFNEQFF
size: many; V: TRBV7-9; J: TRBJ2-5; D: .; DNA: TGTGCCAGCAGCTTAGCAGGAACCGGAGGGGAGACCCAGTACTTC; CDR3: CASSLAGTGGETQYF
size: few; V: TRBV6-5; J: TRBJ1-5; D: TRBD1; DNA: TGTGCCAGCAGTTACGACAGGGGGGGCAATCAGCCCCAGCATTTT; CDR3: CASSYDRGGNQPQHF
size: .; V: TRBV11-2; J: TRBJ2-7; D: .; DNA: TGTGCCAGCAGCTTAACTCGGGACCTCTCCTACGAGCAGTACTTC; CDR3: CASSLTRDLSYEQYF
size: .; V: TRBV29-1; J: TRBJ2-3; D: .; DNA: TGCAGCGTTACAGGGTCGAGCACAGATACGCAGTATTTT; CDR3: CSVTGSSTDTQYF
size: few; V: TRBV12-5; J: TRBJ2-1; D: .; DNA: TGTGCTAGTGGTTCAGGGTCTATGGTATCAAATGAGCAGTTCTTC; CDR3: CASGSGSMVSNEQFF
size: many; V: TRBV11-1; J: TRBJ2-1; D: TRBD2; DNA: TGTGCCAGCAGCTACTCAGCGGGAGAAGGGAATGAGCAGTTCTTC; CDR3: CASSYSAGEGNEQFF
size: .; V: TRBV27; J: TRBJ2-1; D: TRBD2; DNA: TGTGCCAGCAGTCACGGACTAGCCGGGGTCTACAATGAGCAGTTCTTC; CDR3: CASSHGLAGVYNEQFF
size: many; V: TRBV7-6; J: TRBJ1-5; D: .; DNA: TGTGCCAGCAGCTTACCGGGTCAGCCCCAGCATTTT; CDR3: CASSLPGQPQHF
size: .; V: TRBV20-1; J: TRBJ2-1; D: .; DNA: TGCAGTGCGCGGGACAGTTGGGGGCATGAGCAGTTCTTC; CDR3: CSARDSWGHEQFF
size: .; V: TRBV6-2/TRBV6-3; J: TRBJ1-1; D: TRBD1; DNA: TGTGCCAGCAGTTACCGGGGACAGCGGAACACTGAAGCTTTCTTT; CDR3: CASSYRGQRNTEAFF
size: few; V: TRBV10-3; J: TRBJ2-7; D: .; DNA: TGTGCCATCAGTGAGTGGGGAAGCGGACGCACCTACGAGCAGTACTTC; CDR3: CAISEWGSGRTYEQYF
size: .; V: TRBV20-1; J: TRBJ1-5; D: .; DNA: TGCAGTGCCACGGGACGCGCGTCGGGGCCCCAGCATTTT; CDR3: CSATGRASGPQHF
size: many; V: TRBV6-2/TRBV6-3; J: TRBJ2-1; D: TRBD2; DNA: TGTGCCAGCAGTTACAATGTAGGGGCGGGAGGGATGTACAATGAGCAGTTCTTC; CDR3: CASSYNVGAGGMYNEQFF
size: many; V: TRBV28; J: TRBJ2-7; D: .; DNA: TGTGCCACCAGTAGGACACCGAGCTCCTACGAGCAGTACTTC; CDR3: CATSRTPSSYEQYF
size: .; V: TRBV20-1; J: TRBJ2-5; D: .; DNA: TGCAGTGCTAGACCGACAGTGACGGGGCAAGAGACCCAGTACTTC; CDR3: CSARPTVTGQETQYF
size: few; V: TRBV6-5; J: TRBJ2-1; D: TRBD1; DNA: TGTGCCAGCAAGCCACTCGCAGGGGACAGCTCCTACAATGAGCAGTTCTTC; CDR3: CASKPLAGDSSYNEQFF
size: many; V: TRBV20-1; J: TRBJ2-3; D: .; DNA: TGCAGTGCCTTCCGGGGCGGACTCACAGATACGCAGTATTTT; CDR3: CSAFRGGLTDTQYF
size: .; V: TRBV9; J: TRBJ1-3; D: .; DNA: TGTGCCAGCAGCGTAGAAGACTCTGGAAACACCATATATTTT; CDR3: CASSVEDSGNTIYF
size: .; V: TRBV3-1; J: TRBJ1-1; D: .; DNA: TGTGCCAGCAGCCAAGGCGGGTCCAGCACTGAAGCTTTCTTT; CDR3: CASSQGGSSTEAFF
size: many; V: TRBV3-1; J: TRBJ2-7; D: TRBD2; DNA: TGTGCCAGCAGCCATCCGGGACTAGCTCGCGGCTCCTACGAGCAGTACTTC; CDR3: CASSHPGLARGSYEQYF
size: many; V: TRBV9; J: TRBJ2-1; D: .; DNA: TGTGCCAGCAGCCCCCGAGAGAGGGAGCAGTTCTTC; CDR3: CASSPREREQFF
size: .; V: TRBV7-9; J: TRBJ2-1; D: .; DNA: TGTGCCAGCAGCTTAGCGGAGAGCTCCTACAATGAGCAGTTCTTC; CDR3: CASSLAESSYNEQFF
size: .; V: TRBV12-3/TRBV12-4; J: TRBJ2-2; D: .; DNA: TGTGCCAGCAGTAGAGGGGGGCCCGGGGAGCTGTTTTTT; CDR3: CASSRGGPGELFF
size: .; V: TRBV2; J: TRBJ2-1; D: TRBD2; DNA: TGTGCCAGCAGCCTGGGACTAGGGTTGAATGAGCAGTTCTTC; CDR3: CASSLGLGLNEQFF
size: .; V: TRBV6-2/TRBV6-3; J: TRBJ2-1; D: .; DNA: TGTGCCAGCAGATCATGGAGCGGGCCTACTTACAATGAGCAGTTCTTC; CDR3: CASRSWSGPTYNEQFF
size: .; V: TRBV7-2; J: TRBJ2-1; D: TRBD2; DNA: TGTGCCAGCAGCTTAACGGGACTAGCGGGAGTCGAGCAGTTCTTC; CDR3: CASSLTGLAGVEQFF
size: few; V: TRBV6-6; J: TRBJ2-7; D: .; DNA: TGTGCCACCAAACTCAACAGCTACGAGCAGTACTTC; CDR3: CATKLNSYEQYF
size: .; V: TRBV24-1; J: TRBJ2-4; D: .; DNA: TGTGCCACCAGTGATTTAGGACAGTCAAACATTCAGTACTTC; CDR3: CATSDLGQSNIQYF
size: many; V: TRBV6-6; J: TRBJ1-2; D: TRBD1; DNA: TGTGCCAGCAGTCGCGACAGGGTCTACACCTTC; CDR3: CASSRDRVYTF
size: .; V: TRBV19; J: TRBJ1-5; D: TRBD1; DNA: TGTGCCAGTAGTACCCACCCTCTTACAGGGGGTCAGGGCAATCAGCCCCAGCATTTT; CDR3: CASSTHPLTGGQGNQPQHF
size: .; V: TRBV24-1; J: TRBJ2-3; D: TRBD2; DNA: TGTGCCACCAGTGATTTGTGGGGTAGCGGGAGCACAGATACGCAGTATTTT; CDR3: CATSDLWGSGSTDTQYF
size: .; V: TRBV7-9; J: TRBJ2-3; D: .; DNA: TGTGCCAGCAGCTTAGCGATGGATACGCAGTATTTT; CDR3: CASSLAMDTQYF
size: few; V: TRBV6-5; J: TRBJ1-4; D: TRBD1; DNA: TGTGCCAGCAGGGGATCGGGACAGGTTGAAAAACTGTTTTTT; CDR3: CASRGSGQVEKLFF
size: few; V: TRBV2; J: TRBJ1-3; D: .; DNA: TGTGCCAGCAGTGAACGGACAGACGCTGGAAACACCATATATTTT; CDR3: CASSERTDAGNTIYF
size: .; V: TRBV29-1; J: TRBJ1-1; D: TRBD1; DNA: TGCAGCGCTGTAACAGGGGGGAGGACTGAAGCTTTCTTT; CDR3: CSAVTGGRTEAFF
size: few; V: TRBV7-9; J: TRBJ1-4; D: TRBD1; DNA: TGTGCCAGCAGCCGGGACAGGAGTGAAAAACTGTTTTTT; CDR3: CASSRDRSEKLFF
size: many; V: TRBV2; J: TRBJ1-2; D: TRBD1; DNA: TGTGCCAGCACTTACTTTGGGACAGGAACTTATGGCTACACCTTC; CDR3: CASTYFGTGTYGYTF
size: many; V: TRBV12-3/TRBV12-4; J: TRBJ1-5; D: .; DNA: TGTGCCAGCACTAAACAGGGTATTCAGCCCCAGCATTTT; CDR3: CASTKQGIQPQHF
size: .; V: TRBV6-1; J: TRBJ1-2; D: TRBD1; DNA: TGTGCCAGCAGTGAAGGGACAGGGAGTAACTATGGCTACACCTTC; CDR3: CASSEGTGSNYGYTF